This T cell receptor (beta chain) was retrieved from a study of CDR3 diversity in severe acne. This clonotype was seen a few times. Germline V lookup: CDR1 SGHTS, CDR2 YDEGEE. V lost 0 bases and J 3 bases, leaving 7 bases between the germline ends. This CDR3 is built from 14 residues. Using its own MiXCR run on the PCR reads, TCRdb lists one record per CDR3 protein. The sample holds 84,000 or so distinct CDR3 sequences; 45% to 50% are singletons and the top ten take over 9%. What was sequenced was blood. The receptor's source is a male donor in good health, serving as a control. This rearrangement joins TRBV5-8 to TRBJ1-5; D is unclear. The CDR3 loop reads CASSLAGFNQPQHF. Here the CDR3 DNA reads TGTGCCAGCAGCTTGGCTGGTTTCAATCAGCCCCAGCATTTT.